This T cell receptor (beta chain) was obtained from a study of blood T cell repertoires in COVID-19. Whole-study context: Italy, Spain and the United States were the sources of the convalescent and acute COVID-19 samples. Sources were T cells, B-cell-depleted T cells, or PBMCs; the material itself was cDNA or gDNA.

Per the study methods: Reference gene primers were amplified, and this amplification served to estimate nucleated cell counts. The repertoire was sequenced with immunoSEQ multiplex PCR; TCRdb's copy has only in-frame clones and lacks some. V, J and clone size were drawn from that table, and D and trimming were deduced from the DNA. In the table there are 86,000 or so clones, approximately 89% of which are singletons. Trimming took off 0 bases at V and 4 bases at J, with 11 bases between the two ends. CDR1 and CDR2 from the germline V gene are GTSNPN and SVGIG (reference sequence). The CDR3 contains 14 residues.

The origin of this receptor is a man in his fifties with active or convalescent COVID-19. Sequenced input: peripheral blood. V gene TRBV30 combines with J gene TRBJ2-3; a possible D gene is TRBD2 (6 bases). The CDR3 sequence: CAWSVKGRPDTQYF. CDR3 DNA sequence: TGTGCCTGGAGTGTTAAGGGGAGGCCAGATACGCAGTATTTT.